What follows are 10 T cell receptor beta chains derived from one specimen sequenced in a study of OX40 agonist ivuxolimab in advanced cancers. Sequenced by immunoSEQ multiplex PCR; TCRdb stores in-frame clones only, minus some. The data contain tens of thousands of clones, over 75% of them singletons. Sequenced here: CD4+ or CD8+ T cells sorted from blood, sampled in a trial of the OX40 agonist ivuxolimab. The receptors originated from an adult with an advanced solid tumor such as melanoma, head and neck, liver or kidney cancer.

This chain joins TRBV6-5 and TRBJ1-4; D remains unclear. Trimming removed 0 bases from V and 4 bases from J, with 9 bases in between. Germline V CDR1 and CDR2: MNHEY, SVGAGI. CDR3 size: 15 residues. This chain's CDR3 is CASSYSLQSNEKLFF. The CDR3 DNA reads TGTGCCAGCAGTTACTCGTTACAGAGTAATGAAAAACTGTTTTTT.

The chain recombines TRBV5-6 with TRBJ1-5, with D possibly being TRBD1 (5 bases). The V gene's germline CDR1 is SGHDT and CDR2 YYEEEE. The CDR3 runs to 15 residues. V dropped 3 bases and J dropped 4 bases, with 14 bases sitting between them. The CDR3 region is CASSWGTGQNQPQHF. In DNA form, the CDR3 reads TGTGCCAGCAGCTGGGGGACGGGCCAGAATCAGCCCCAGCATTTT.

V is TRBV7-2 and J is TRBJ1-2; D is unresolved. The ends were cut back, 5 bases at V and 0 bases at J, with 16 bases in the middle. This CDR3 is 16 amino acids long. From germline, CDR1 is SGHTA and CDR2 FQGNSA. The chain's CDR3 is CASSPRERGANYGYTF. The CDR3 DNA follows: TGTGCCAGCAGCCCCCGAGAGCGGGGAGCTAACTATGGCTACACCTTC.

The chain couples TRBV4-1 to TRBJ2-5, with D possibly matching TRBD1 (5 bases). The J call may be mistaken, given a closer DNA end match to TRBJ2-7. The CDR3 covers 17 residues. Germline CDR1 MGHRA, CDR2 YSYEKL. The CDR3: CASSQQLVGQGFYEQYF. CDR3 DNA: TGCGCCAGCAGCCAACAACTGGTGGGTCAGGGTTTCTACGAGCAGTACTTC.

CDR3 DNA sequence: TGCAGCGTTGAACTCCAGGGAGCCGAGCAGTACTTC. It codes for CSVELQGAEQYF. The chain couples TRBV29-1 to TRBJ2-7; D tentatively fits TRBD1 or TRBD2 (5 bases each). This CDR3 contains 12 residues. V shed 2 bases and J shed 6 bases, with 11 bases lying between them. Germline V gene sequence: CDR1 SQVTM, CDR2 ANQGSEA.

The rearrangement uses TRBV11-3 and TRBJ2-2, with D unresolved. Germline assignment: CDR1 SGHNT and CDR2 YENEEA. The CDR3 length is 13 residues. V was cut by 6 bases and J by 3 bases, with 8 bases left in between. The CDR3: CASSLRYTGELFF. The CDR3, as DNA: TGTGCCAGCAGTCTTAGATACACCGGGGAGCTGTTTTTT.

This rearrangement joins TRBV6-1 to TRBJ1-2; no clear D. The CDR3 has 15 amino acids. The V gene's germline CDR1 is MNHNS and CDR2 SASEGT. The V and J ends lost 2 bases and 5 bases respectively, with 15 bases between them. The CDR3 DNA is TGTGCCAGCAGTGAACTATTCTCCAGCGGGTATGGCTACACCTTC. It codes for CASSELFSSGYGYTF.

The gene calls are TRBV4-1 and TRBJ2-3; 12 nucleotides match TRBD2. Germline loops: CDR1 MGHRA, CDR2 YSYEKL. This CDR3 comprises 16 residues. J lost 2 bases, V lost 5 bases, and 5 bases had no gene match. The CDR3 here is CASSYLAGGSTDTQYF. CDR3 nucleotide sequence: TGCGCCAGCAGCTACCTAGCGGGGGGGTCCACAGATACGCAGTATTTT.

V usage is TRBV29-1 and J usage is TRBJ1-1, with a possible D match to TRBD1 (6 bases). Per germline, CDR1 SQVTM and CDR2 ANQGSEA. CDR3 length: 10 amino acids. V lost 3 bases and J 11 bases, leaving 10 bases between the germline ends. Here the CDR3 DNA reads TGCAGCGTTGAGCAGGGGCGGGCTTTCTTT. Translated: CSVEQGRAFF.

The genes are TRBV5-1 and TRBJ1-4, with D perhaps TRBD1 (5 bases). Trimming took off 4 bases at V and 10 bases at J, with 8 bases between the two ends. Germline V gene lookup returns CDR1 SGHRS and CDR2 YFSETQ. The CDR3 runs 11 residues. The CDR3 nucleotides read TGCGCCAGCAGCGGTGACAGAAAACTGTTTTTT. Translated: CASSGDRKLFF.